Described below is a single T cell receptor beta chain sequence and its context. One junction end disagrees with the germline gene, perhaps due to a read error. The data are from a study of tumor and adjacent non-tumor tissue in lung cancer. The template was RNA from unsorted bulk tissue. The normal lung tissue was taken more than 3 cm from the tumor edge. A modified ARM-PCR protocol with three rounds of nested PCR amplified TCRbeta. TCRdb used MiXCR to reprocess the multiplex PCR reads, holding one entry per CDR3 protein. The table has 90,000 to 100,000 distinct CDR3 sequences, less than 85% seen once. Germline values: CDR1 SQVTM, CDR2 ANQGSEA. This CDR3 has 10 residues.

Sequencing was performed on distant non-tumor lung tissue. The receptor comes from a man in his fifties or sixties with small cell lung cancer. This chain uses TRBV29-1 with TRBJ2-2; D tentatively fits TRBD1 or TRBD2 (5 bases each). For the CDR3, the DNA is TGCGGGGCGAACACCGGGGAGTTGTCTTTT. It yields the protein CGANTGELSF.